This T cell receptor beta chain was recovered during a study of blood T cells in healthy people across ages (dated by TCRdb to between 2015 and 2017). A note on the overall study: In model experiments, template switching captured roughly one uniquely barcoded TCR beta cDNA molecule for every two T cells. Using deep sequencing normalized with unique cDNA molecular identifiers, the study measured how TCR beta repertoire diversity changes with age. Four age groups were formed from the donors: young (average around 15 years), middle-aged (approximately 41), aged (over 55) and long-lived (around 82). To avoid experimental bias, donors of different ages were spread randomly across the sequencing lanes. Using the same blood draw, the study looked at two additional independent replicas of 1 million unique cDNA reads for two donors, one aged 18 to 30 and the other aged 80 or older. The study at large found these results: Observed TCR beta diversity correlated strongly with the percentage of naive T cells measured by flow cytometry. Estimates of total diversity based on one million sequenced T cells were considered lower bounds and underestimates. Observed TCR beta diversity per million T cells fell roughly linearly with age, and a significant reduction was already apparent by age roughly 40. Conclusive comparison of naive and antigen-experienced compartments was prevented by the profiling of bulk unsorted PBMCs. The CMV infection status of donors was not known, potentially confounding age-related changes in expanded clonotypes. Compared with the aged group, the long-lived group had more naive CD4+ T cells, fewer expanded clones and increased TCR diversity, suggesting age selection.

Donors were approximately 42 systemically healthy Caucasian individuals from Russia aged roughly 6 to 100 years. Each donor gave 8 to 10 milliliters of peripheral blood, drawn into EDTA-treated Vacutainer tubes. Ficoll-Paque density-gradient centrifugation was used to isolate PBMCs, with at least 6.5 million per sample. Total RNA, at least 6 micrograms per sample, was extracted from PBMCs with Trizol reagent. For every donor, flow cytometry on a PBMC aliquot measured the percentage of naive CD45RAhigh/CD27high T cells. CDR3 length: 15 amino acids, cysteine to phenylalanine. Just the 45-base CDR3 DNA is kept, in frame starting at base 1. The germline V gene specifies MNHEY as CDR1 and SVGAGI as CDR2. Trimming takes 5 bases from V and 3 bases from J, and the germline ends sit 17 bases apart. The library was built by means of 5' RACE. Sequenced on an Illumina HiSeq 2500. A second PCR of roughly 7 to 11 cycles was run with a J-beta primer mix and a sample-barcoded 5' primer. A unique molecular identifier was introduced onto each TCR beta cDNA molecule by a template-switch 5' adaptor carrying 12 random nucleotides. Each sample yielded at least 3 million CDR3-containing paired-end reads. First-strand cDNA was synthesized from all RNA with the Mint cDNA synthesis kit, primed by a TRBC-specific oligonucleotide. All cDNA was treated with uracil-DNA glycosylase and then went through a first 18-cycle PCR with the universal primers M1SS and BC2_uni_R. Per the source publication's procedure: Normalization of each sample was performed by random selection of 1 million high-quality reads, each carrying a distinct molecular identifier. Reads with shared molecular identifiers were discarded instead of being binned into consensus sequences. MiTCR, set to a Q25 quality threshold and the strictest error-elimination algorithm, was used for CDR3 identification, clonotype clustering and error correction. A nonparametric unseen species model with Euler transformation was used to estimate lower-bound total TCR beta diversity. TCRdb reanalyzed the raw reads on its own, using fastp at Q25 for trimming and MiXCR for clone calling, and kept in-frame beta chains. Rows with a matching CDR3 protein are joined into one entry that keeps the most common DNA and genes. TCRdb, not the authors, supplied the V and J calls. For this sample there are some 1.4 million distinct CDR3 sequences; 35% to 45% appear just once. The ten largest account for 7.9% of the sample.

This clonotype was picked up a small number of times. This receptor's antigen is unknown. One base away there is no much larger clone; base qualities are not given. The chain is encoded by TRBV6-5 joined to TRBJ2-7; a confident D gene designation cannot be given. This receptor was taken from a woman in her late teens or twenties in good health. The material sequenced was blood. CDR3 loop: CASSLTPDGRYEQYF. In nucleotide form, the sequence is TGTGCCAGCAGTCTAACTCCCGACGGACGCTACGAGCAGTACTTC.